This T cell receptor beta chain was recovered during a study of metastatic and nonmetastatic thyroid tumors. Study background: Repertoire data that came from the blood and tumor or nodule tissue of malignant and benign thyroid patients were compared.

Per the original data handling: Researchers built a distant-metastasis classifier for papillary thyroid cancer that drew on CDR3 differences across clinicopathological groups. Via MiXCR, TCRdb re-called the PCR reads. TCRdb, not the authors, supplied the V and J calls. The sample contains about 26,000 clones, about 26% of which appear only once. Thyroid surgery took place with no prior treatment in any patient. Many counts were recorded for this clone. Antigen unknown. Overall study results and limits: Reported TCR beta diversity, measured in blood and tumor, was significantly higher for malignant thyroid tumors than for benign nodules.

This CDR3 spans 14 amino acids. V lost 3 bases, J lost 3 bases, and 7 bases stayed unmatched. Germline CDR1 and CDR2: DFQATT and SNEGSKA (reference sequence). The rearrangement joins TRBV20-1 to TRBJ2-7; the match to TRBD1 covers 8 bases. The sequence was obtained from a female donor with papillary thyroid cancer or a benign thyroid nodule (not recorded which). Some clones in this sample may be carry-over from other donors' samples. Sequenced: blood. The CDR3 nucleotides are TGCAGTGCTAGCCGCCGGACAGGGAGCTACGAGCAGTACTTC. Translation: CSASRRTGSYEQYF.